A selection of T cell receptor beta chains follows, all from one sample in a study of control samples from healthy donors and cancer patients. Some clones are missing from TCRdb's copy, which holds only in-frame ones; the method was immunoSEQ multiplex PCR. The sample shows some 150,000 clones, about 91% of them seen only once. Input material: blood. The receptors derive from a man aged 25-40 years in good health. CDR3s include the opening cysteine and the closing phenylalanine or tryptophan. D genes are given only for firm matches. Size tells how often a clone was seen (once, few, many) or the class of an expanded clone, and some rows leave it out.

. | . | TRBJ2-7 | TRBV11-2 | CASSFFRDPYEQYF | TGTGCCAGCAGCTTCTTTCGGGATCCCTACGAGCAGTACTTC
. | . | TRBJ1-2 | TRBV6-4 | CASSDYRDTNYGYTF | TGTGCCAGCAGTGATTACAGGGATACTAACTATGGCTACACCTTC
. | TRBD1 | TRBJ1-5 | TRBV27 | CASSLGQGYQPQHF | TGTGCCAGCAGTTTAGGACAGGGGTATCAGCCCCAGCATTTT
. | . | TRBJ1-1 | TRBV10-2 | CASSEWEAMNTEAFF | TGCGCCAGCAGTGAGTGGGAGGCGATGAACACTGAAGCTTTCTTT
many | . | TRBJ2-2 | TRBV7-3 | CASSPRGPALSGELFF | TGTGCCAGCAGCCCCCGGGGGCCGGCTCTTAGCGGGGAGCTGTTTTTT
. | . | TRBJ1-2 | TRBV2 | CASRGGSPYGYTF | TGTGCCAGCAGGGGGGGTAGTCCCTATGGCTACACCTTC
. | . | TRBJ2-7 | TRBV10-1 | CASSEEGSYEQYF | TGCGCCAGCAGTGAGGAAGGGTCCTACGAGCAGTACTTC
. | . | TRBJ2-1 | TRBV27 | CASSSGIYNEQFF | TGTGCCAGCAGTTCCGGAATTTACAATGAGCAGTTCTTC
. | TRBD1 | TRBJ2-3 | TRBV5-8 | CASRLPGQGRPDTQYF | TGTGCCAGCAGACTACCGGGACAGGGCAGGCCAGATACGCAGTATTTT
. | . | TRBJ1-5 | TRBV7-9 | CASSSGTADITPQHF | TGTGCCAGCAGCTCCGGGACTGCTGATATTACGCCCCAGCATTTT
. | . | TRBJ1-1 | TRBV19 | CASSDNGGTEAFF | TGTGCCAGCAGTGATAACGGGGGCACTGAAGCTTTCTTT
. | . | TRBJ1-3 | TRBV5-1 | CASSPGRQTGNTIYF | TGCGCCAGCAGCCCGGGCAGGCAGACTGGAAACACCATATATTTT
few | TRBD1 | TRBJ1-6 | TRBV18 | CASSPIQGASYNSPLHF | TGTGCCAGCTCACCAATCCAGGGGGCGTCCTATAATTCACCCCTCCACTTT